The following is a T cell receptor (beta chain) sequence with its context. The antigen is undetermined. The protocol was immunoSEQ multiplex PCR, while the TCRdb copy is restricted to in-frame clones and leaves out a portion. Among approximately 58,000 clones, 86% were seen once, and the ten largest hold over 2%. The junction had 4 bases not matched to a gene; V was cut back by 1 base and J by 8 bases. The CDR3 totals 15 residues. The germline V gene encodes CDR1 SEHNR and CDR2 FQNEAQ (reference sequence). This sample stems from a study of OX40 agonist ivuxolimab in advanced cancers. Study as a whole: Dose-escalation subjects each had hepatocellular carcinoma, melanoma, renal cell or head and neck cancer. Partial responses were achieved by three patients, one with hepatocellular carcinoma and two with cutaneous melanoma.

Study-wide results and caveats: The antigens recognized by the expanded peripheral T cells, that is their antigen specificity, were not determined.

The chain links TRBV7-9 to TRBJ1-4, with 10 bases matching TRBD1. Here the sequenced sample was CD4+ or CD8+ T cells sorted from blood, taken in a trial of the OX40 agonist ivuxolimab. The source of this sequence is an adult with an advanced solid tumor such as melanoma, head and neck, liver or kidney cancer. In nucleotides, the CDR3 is TGTGCCAGCAGCTTAGGGACAGGGGGACGGGAAAAACTGTTTTTT. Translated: CASSLGTGGREKLFF.